What follows describes a single T cell receptor beta chain. In TCRdb, the PCR reads were re-called with MiXCR into one record per CDR3 protein. Found here are approximately 90,000 distinct CDR3 sequences, less than 65% of them singletons; the top ten hold roughly 12%. This record belongs to a study of CDR3 diversity in severe acne. Germline lookup yields CDR1 DFQATT and CDR2 SNEGSKA (reference sequence). CDR3 size: 14 residues. The chain joins TRBV20-1 to TRBJ2-1; TRBD2 matches 13 bases. The sequence came from a male donor with severe acne vulgaris. The sequenced sample consisted of blood. CDR3 loop: CSRTSGRGVSEQFF. The CDR3 DNA reads as TGCAGCAGGACTAGCGGGAGAGGGGTAAGTGAGCAGTTCTTC.